This passage covers 29 T cell receptor beta chains from one sample sequenced in a study of neurological immune-mediated disorders. TCRdb re-analysed the 5' RACE reads in MiXCR, keeping a single row per CDR3 protein. The data contain 30,000 to 45,000 distinct CDR3 sequences, 9.5% to 13% of them seen just once; the ten biggest clones take up 3.5% to 4%. Sequenced sample: CD4+ T cells from blood. The receptor set was obtained from a woman under 40 with HTLV-1-associated myelopathy (HAM/TSP).

This clonotype was found many times. The CDR3 sequence: CASSKGQRVNTEAFF. The CDR3 coding sequence is TGTGCCAGCAGCAAAGGGCAGCGTGTGAACACTGAAGCTTTCTTT. J is TRBJ1-1 and V is TRBV7-9; the D is unclear. The CDR3 has 15 residues. Between the trimmed V and J ends, which lost 5 bases and 0 bases, there was a span of 13 bases. In germline, CDR1 is SEHNR, CDR2 FQNEAQ (reference sequence).

At least ten counts were recorded for this clonotype. CDR3 coding DNA: TGCAGCGGCCGGACTAGCCCTAGCACAGATACGCAGTATTTT. Translated: CSGRTSPSTDTQYF. The chain employs TRBV29-1 and TRBJ2-3; 8 bases match TRBD2. This CDR3 has 14 residues. With 7 bases clipped from V and 0 bases from J, the junction kept 6 bases outside the gene matches. The germline gives CDR1 SQVTM, CDR2 ANQGSEA.

Ten or more counts support this clonotype. The chain links TRBV5-6 to TRBJ1-2; 7 bases line up with TRBD1. The CDR3 runs 15 residues. Germline lookup yields CDR1 SGHDT and CDR2 YYEEEE. The V and J ends lost 3 bases and 2 bases, in that order; junction bases with no gene match: 7. The CDR3 DNA reads as TGTGCCAGCAGCTCCCGACAAGGGGGCAACTATGGCTACACCTTC. This gives the protein CASSSRQGGNYGYTF.

In its sample, this clonotype was seen many times. The chain has TRBV20-1 and TRBJ1-2; 8 positions match TRBD1. The germline V gene encodes CDR1 DFQATT and CDR2 SNEGSKA (reference sequence). V lost 0 bases, J lost 8 bases, and 5 bases stayed unmatched. The CDR3 contains 13 residues. CDR3 sequence (DNA): TGCAGTGCTAGAGAGACAGGGGCAGGGGGCTACACCTTC. Protein product: CSARETGAGGYTF.

This clonotype has ten or more counts. V and J are TRBV27 and TRBJ2-2, with D perhaps TRBD1 (6 bases). Looked up from germline, CDR1 is MNHEY and CDR2 is SMNVEV (reference sequence). With 6 bases removed from V and 1 base from J, the gap between germline ends came to 15 bases. CDR3 length equals 16 residues. The CDR3 reads CASRWGTTGNTGELFF. The CDR3 coding sequence is TGTGCCAGCAGGTGGGGGACGACAGGGAACACCGGGGAGCTGTTTTTT.

At least ten counts were recorded for this clonotype. The chain employs TRBV20-1 and TRBJ2-1; D unclear. The CDR3 is 12 amino acids. Germline V lookup: CDR1 DFQATT, CDR2 SNEGSKA (reference sequence). V gave up 0 bases and J gave up 7 bases, with 7 bases separating them. The CDR3 spells CSARDFVNEQFF. The CDR3 coding sequence is TGCAGTGCTAGAGATTTTGTTAATGAGCAGTTCTTC.

This clonotype was seen at least ten times. The chain carries TRBV12-3 or TRBV12-4 and TRBJ2-1; D is perhaps TRBD2 (6 bases). Trimming cost V 6 bases and J 8 bases, with 17 bases left between them. The CDR3 is made up of 14 amino acids. The DNA of the CDR3 is TGTGCCAGCAGCCCCGCCGGGGGTTGGTATGAGCAGTTCTTC. It specifies CASSPAGGWYEQFF.

This clonotype appeared many times. The chain employs TRBV20-1 and TRBJ2-3; tentatively, D is TRBD2 (7 bases). The V and J ends lost 0 bases and 2 bases respectively, with 21 bases between them. In germline, CDR1 is DFQATT, CDR2 SNEGSKA (reference sequence). This CDR3 spans 18 amino acids. CDR3 nucleotides: TGCAGTGCTAGAGATCTCTTCCGCCGGGGGGCCGACACAGATACGCAGTATTTT. Translated, it gives CSARDLFRRGADTDTQYF.

The sample holds many counts of this clonotype. The rearrangement joins TRBV7-8 to TRBJ1-2; D remains ambiguous. The CDR3 loop spans 17 amino acids. Germline lookup yields CDR1 SGHVS and CDR2 FQNEAQ. Trimming removed 1 base from V and 0 bases from J, with 15 bases in between. The CDR3 DNA follows: TGTGCCAGCAGCTTAGTAGCCTGGACGGCGTCTAACTATGGCTACACCTTC. Its translation: CASSLVAWTASNYGYTF.

This clonotype occurred many times. This rearrangement joins TRBV20-1 to TRBJ2-7; TRBD1 matches at 8 bases. V was pared by 6 bases and J by 6 bases, with 7 bases of the junction left unmatched. Germline values: CDR1 DFQATT, CDR2 SNEGSKA (reference sequence). The CDR3 is made up of 12 amino acids. The CDR3 loop is CSARTGPSEQYF. The CDR3 DNA sequence: TGCAGTGCCAGGACAGGGCCTTCCGAGCAGTACTTC.

This clonotype has ten or more counts. This chain uses TRBV20-1 with TRBJ1-6; tentative D call: TRBD1 (5 bases). Germline CDR1 DFQATT, CDR2 SNEGSKA (reference sequence). This CDR3 is built from 16 residues. The V and J ends lost 3 bases and 10 bases respectively, with 22 bases between them. Here the CDR3 reads CSASPGVGGAKSPLHF. The CDR3 nucleotides read TGCAGTGCTAGCCCGGGTGTGGGCGGGGCTAAGTCACCCCTCCACTTT.

This clonotype was recorded at least ten times. The V gene is TRBV12-3 or TRBV12-4, the J gene TRBJ1-6; D not resolved. V lost 5 bases, J lost 8 bases, and 13 bases lay in between. This CDR3 comprises 14 residues. The DNA of the CDR3 is TGTGCCAGCAGTGCAGGATCCCGGTATTCACCCCTCCACTTT. Translated, it gives CASSAGSRYSPLHF.

This clonotype was counted ten times or more. The V gene is TRBV7-2, the J gene TRBJ1-1; no reliable D call. V was trimmed by 1 base and J by 4 bases, leaving 7 bases between them. CDR3 length equals 13 residues. The germline gives CDR1 SGHTA, CDR2 FQGNSA. CDR3 residues: CASSLVQFTEAFF. In DNA, the CDR3 is TGTGCCAGCAGCTTAGTACAATTCACTGAAGCTTTCTTT.

This clonotype was seen many times. The chain couples TRBV5-1 to TRBJ2-7; D possibly corresponds to TRBD2 (5 bases). The CDR3 contains 13 residues. Per germline, CDR1 SGHRS and CDR2 YFSETQ. Trimming took 3 bases from V and 6 from J, leaving 13 bases between them. The CDR3: CASSSIIEGEQYF. CDR3 coding DNA: TGCGCCAGCAGCTCTATTATCGAGGGCGAGCAGTACTTC.

The chain has TRBV18 and TRBJ1-1, with D possibly being TRBD1 (6 bases). Per germline, CDR1 KGHSH and CDR2 LQKENI. This CDR3 is 15 amino acids long. V was pared by 3 bases and J by 5 bases, with 16 bases between. CDR3 residues: CASSPLQWGLTEAFF. CDR3 bases: TGTGCCAGCTCACCCCTACAGTGGGGGCTTACTGAAGCTTTCTTT. Full variable domain (outside the CDR3, taken from reference TRBV18 and TRBJ1-1): NAGVMQNPRHLVRRRGQEARLRCSPMKGHSHVYWYRQLPEEGLKFMVYLQKENIIDESGMPKERFSAEFPKEGPSILRIQQVVRGDSAAYFCASSPLQWGLTEAFFGQGTRLTVV.

This clonotype was seen at least ten times. The J gene is TRBJ1-2, the V gene TRBV19, with 10 bases matching TRBD1. This CDR3 has 15 amino acids. Losses at the gene ends were 3 bases for V and 3 bases for J; bases not matched to a gene: 4. The germline V gene encodes CDR1 LNHDA and CDR2 SQIVND (reference sequence). The CDR3 bases are TGTGCCAGTAGTATTATGGGGACAGGGGACTATGGCTACACCTTC. Residues: CASSIMGTGDYGYTF.

This clonotype occurred many times. The rearrangement joins TRBV24-1 to TRBJ2-5, with 8 bases matching TRBD1. Germline CDR1 reads KGHDR; CDR2 reads SFDVKD. After removal of 1 base from V and 3 bases from J, the junction contained 9 bases not matched to a gene. The CDR3 extends over 17 amino acids. The CDR3: CATSDFAIRDRKETQYF. CDR3 DNA: TGTGCCACCAGTGATTTTGCGATCCGGGACAGGAAAGAGACCCAGTACTTC.

Worth noting for this clonotype: The DNA is left out, because the CDR3 cannot be placed on it with certainty; the CDR3 is given as TCRdb lists it. J is TRBJ1-2 and V is TRBV5-4; the table's D call, TRBD1, has no DNA check behind it. 19 amino acids form the CDR3, both terminal residues included. Germline V gene sequence: CDR1 SGHNT, CDR2 YYREEE (reference sequence). CDR3 loop: CASSFYICSAQQGDYGYTF.

This clonotype was picked up many times. The chain recombines TRBV5-1 with TRBJ1-1; no definite D call. Trimming removed 0 bases at V and 1 base at J, with 10 bases between. The CDR3 has 15 amino acids. From germline, CDR1 is SGHRS and CDR2 YFSETQ. This CDR3 reads CASSLETPGNTEAFF. The CDR3 DNA is TGCGCCAGCAGCTTGGAAACCCCAGGGAACACTGAAGCTTTCTTT.

This clonotype was detected ten times or more. The rearrangement joins TRBV20-1 to TRBJ2-5, with 7 bases aligning to TRBD2. Per the germline V gene, CDR1 is DFQATT and CDR2 is SNEGSKA (reference sequence). The V segment lost 0 bases and the J segment 7 bases; nucleotides outside the gene matches: 8. The CDR3 covers 14 residues. The CDR3 sequence is CSARDPRPGGTQYF. The CDR3 DNA is TGCAGTGCTAGAGATCCGAGGCCGGGGGGGACCCAGTACTTC.

This clonotype was seen ten or more times. This sequence joins TRBV20-1 and TRBJ1-5; weak D call: TRBD1 (6 bases). The ends were cut back, 2 bases at V and 5 bases at J, with 13 bases in the middle. CDR3 length: 14 residues. In germline, CDR1 is DFQATT, CDR2 SNEGSKA (reference sequence). This chain's CDR3 is CSARPGGDYQPQHF. In DNA form, the CDR3 reads TGCAGTGCTAGACCCGGGGGCGATTATCAGCCCCAGCATTTT.

This clonotype has at least ten counts. The gene calls are TRBV5-6 and TRBJ2-3; TRBD1 agrees at 10 bases. Germline trimming cut 9 bases from V and 5 bases from J; bases unmatched to any gene: 12. From germline, CDR1 is SGHDT and CDR2 YYEEEE. The CDR3 is made up of 15 amino acids. CDR3 in DNA: TGTGCCATCGGCCGGGACAGGGGCGCCGGAGATACGCAGTATTTT. This codes for CAIGRDRGAGDTQYF.

This clonotype was detected ten times or more. The chain carries TRBV6-5 and TRBJ2-6; TRBD1 is a possible D gene (5 bases). CDR1 MNHEY and CDR2 SVGAGI come from the germline V gene. This CDR3 has 16 amino acids. Trimming stripped 0 bases from V and 2 bases from J, with 8 bases between. The CDR3 protein is CASSYSTTAGANVLTF. DNA for the CDR3: TGTGCCAGCAGTTACTCGACGACAGCTGGGGCCAACGTCCTGACTTTC.

This chain links TRBV5-1 with TRBJ1-2; D is uncertain. This CDR3 is built from 12 residues. CDR1 is SGHRS, CDR2 YFSETQ, per germline. Between the trimmed V and J ends, which lost 4 bases and 1 base, there was a span of 5 bases. The chain's CDR3 is CASSEGNYGYTF. In nucleotides, the CDR3 is TGCGCCAGCAGCGAGGGTAACTATGGCTACACCTTC.

There are many counts of this clonotype. The chain combines TRBV12-3 or TRBV12-4 with TRBJ1-6; 12 positions match TRBD1. The CDR3 is made up of 15 amino acids. The junction had 7 bases not matched to a gene; V was cut back by 7 bases and J by 9 bases. The CDR3 spells CASTLGTGGSSPLHF. For the CDR3, the DNA is TGTGCCAGCACCCTCGGGACAGGGGGCTCTTCACCCCTCCACTTT.

In this sample, this clonotype turned up many times. The chain recombines TRBV5-1 with TRBJ1-2, with 7 bases matching TRBD1. The CDR3 is 16 residues long. Germline values: CDR1 SGHRS, CDR2 YFSETQ. The junction had 7 bases not matched to a gene; V was cut back by 0 bases and J by 2 bases. Here the CDR3 reads CASSLGYTGQNYGYTF. The DNA of the CDR3 is TGCGCCAGCAGCTTGGGATATACGGGACAGAACTATGGCTACACCTTC.

This clonotype was recorded at least ten times. The J gene is TRBJ2-7, the V gene TRBV12-3 or TRBV12-4, with 10 nucleotides matching TRBD1. V trimming: 1 base; J trimming: 7 bases; junction bases outside the gene matches: 4. This CDR3 contains 14 residues. The CDR3 region is CASSLGQGAGEQYF. The CDR3 region has the DNA TGTGCCAGCAGTTTAGGACAGGGGGCGGGTGAGCAGTACTTC.

The sample holds many counts of this clonotype. The rearrangement links TRBV5-1 to TRBJ1-1, with D possibly TRBD1 on 5 matching bases. Germline CDR1 and CDR2: SGHRS and YFSETQ. The length of the CDR3 is 15 residues. The V gene lost 6 bases and the J gene lost 2 bases, with 17 bases spanning the gap. DNA of the CDR3: TGCGCCAGCAAAGGAAGGGGAGGGGAAAACACTGAAGCTTTCTTT. Translated, it gives CASKGRGGENTEAFF.

In its sample, this clonotype was seen many times. The V call is TRBV14, the J call TRBJ2-2; D call uncertain. Germline-derived CDR1 and CDR2 are SGHDN and FVKESK. Between the trimmed V and J ends, which lost 0 bases and 2 bases, there was a span of 4 bases. CDR3 length equals 14 residues. The CDR3 protein is CASSQERNTGELFF. The CDR3 DNA is TGTGCCAGCAGCCAAGAACGTAACACCGGGGAGCTGTTTTTT. The whole variable domain, filled in from reference TRBV14 and TRBJ2-2, reads EAGVTQFPSHSVIEKGQTVTLRCDPISGHDNLYWYRRVMGKEIKFLLHFVKESKQDESGMPNNRFLAERTGGTYSTLKVQPAELEDSGVYFCASSQERNTGELFFGEGSRLTVL.